This TCR beta chain was documented in a study of spatial heterogeneity in lung cancer. In the study overall: Matched bulk RNA-seq gave a T cell module score that correlated strongly with tumor-region TCR transcript counts.

This clonotype showed up many times. The antigen is unknown. Found in a library prepared for alpha chains, this beta chain is an off-target read, and its abundance has little meaning. Unmatched junction bases numbered 4, after V lost 4 bases and J lost 0 bases. The length of the CDR3 is 16 residues. CDR1 is MGHRA, CDR2 YSYEKL, per germline. Whole-study results and caveats: In tumors, expanded intratumoral alpha and beta TCR counts tracked mutation counts.

This sample's time point: sample taken at primary tumor resection. Unique molecular identifiers tagged every individual TCR cDNA molecule. TCRdb passed the 5' RACE reads through MiXCR, listing each CDR3 protein once. The sample has several thousand distinct CDR3 sequences; 4.8% are singletons. The sequence derives from a male donor with early-stage non-small cell lung cancer. The starting material was lung tumor tissue, obtained at surgery. The chain has TRBV4-1 and TRBJ2-5; 11 nucleotides match TRBD1. The CDR3 spells CASSLGTGGDQETQYF. CDR3 DNA sequence: TGCGCCAGCAGCCTTGGGACAGGGGGAGACCAAGAGACCCAGTACTTC.